This TCR beta chain was documented in a study of blood T cell repertoires in COVID-19. For the study at large: T cells, B-cell-depleted T cells, or PBMCs provided the cDNA or gDNA that served as material.

Germline V lookup: CDR1 PRHDT, CDR2 FYEKMQ (reference sequence). The CDR3 has 13 residues. Trimming shortened V by 3 bases and J by 7 bases, and 9 bases separated the two germline ends. Data came from immunoSEQ multiplex PCR; TCRdb stores just in-frame clones and leaves some out. The data show 6,000 or so clones, more than 65% seen once. Material: peripheral blood. The chain links TRBV13 to TRBJ2-2; maybe TRBD2 (5 bases). This receptor was obtained from a human donor with active COVID-19. The donor label of this sample is uncertain. CDR3 loop: CASSFTEGGELFF. The DNA for the CDR3 is TGTGCCAGCAGCTTCACAGAGGGCGGGGAGCTGTTTTTT.